The 22 T cell receptor beta chains listed next were all sequenced from one sample in a study of CD8+CD57+ T cells in acquired aplastic anemia. Sequencing involved patients with CD8+CD57+ cell expansion previously shown by flow cytometry. For CDR3 and TCR beta VDJ profiling, genomic DNA was the template used. TCRdb re-analysed the reads in MiXCR, keeping a single row per CDR3 protein. The repertoire holds more than 250,000 distinct CDR3 sequences, with 82% as singletons. Specimen: sorted CD4+, CD8+, or CD8+CD57+ T cells (not recorded which) from PBMCs. The receptors derive from a human donor with aplastic anemia.

J is TRBJ2-1 and V is TRBV9; D not resolved. This CDR3 comprises 13 residues. V was trimmed by 4 bases and J by 9 bases, leaving 14 bases between them. Germline V gene lookup returns CDR1 SGDLS and CDR2 YYNGEE. This CDR3 is CASSSTLRGEQFF. In DNA form, the CDR3 reads TGTGCCAGCAGCTCCACTCTCCGCGGTGAGCAGTTCTTC.

As concerns this clonotype: The CDR3 end shows no conserved phenylalanine or tryptophan, and so a read error is likely. No DNA is shown, since the ends of the CDR3 on it are uncertain; the CDR3 is the one TCRdb lists. The chain employs TRBV7-9 and TRBJ2-3; the D segment call TRBD1 is taken from the table without a DNA check. The CDR3 extends over 14 residues, inclusive of both ends. The V gene's germline CDR1 is SEHNR and CDR2 FQNEAQ (reference sequence). The CDR3: CASSLAHGPNETSI.

The V call is TRBV7-9, the J call TRBJ2-3, with 7 bases identical to TRBD2. CDR1 is SEHNR and CDR2 is FQNEAQ in the germline V gene (reference sequence). V was clipped by 3 bases and J by 13 bases; unmatched bases: 13. The CDR3 length is 14 residues. CDR3: CASSFPGGPDAEYF. In DNA, the CDR3 is TGTGCCAGCAGCTTTCCGGGAGGTCCGGATGCGGAGTATTTT.

The V call is TRBV7-8, the J call TRBJ2-3; D may correspond to TRBD1 or TRBD2 (5 bases each). Trimming took 10 bases from V and 3 from J, leaving 17 bases between them. The germline gives CDR1 SGHVS, CDR2 FQNEAQ. The CDR3 is made up of 14 amino acids. CDR3 residues: CAISGLWGTDTQYF. In DNA, the CDR3 is TGTGCCATCAGTGGCCTCTGGGGGACAGATACGCAGTATTTT.

V and J are TRBV20-1 and TRBJ2-5, with a possible D match to TRBD2 (5 bases). This CDR3 is 11 amino acids long. CDR1 is DFQATT and CDR2 is SNEGSKA in the germline V gene (reference sequence). V dropped 8 bases and J dropped 2 bases, with 9 bases sitting between them. The CDR3 bases are TGCAGTTTCCGAGGGCAAGAGACCCAGTACTTC. Its translation is CSFRGQETQYF.

This chain joins TRBV7-2 and TRBJ1-6; 9 bases are a match to TRBD1. The CDR3 covers 15 residues. Looked up from germline, CDR1 is SGHTA and CDR2 is FQGNSA. The V and J ends lost 3 bases and 18 bases, in that order; junction bases with no gene match: 15. The CDR3 protein is CASSLTGGQHSAYHF. The CDR3 DNA sequence: TGTGCCAGCAGCTTGACAGGGGGACAGCACTCTGCCTACCACTTT.

The V gene is TRBV7-4, the J gene TRBJ1-2, with D uncertain. Germline assignment: CDR1 SGHVT and CDR2 SQSDAQ. This CDR3 contains 15 residues. The germline V and J ends were trimmed by 6 bases and 10 bases, with 24 bases remaining between them. The CDR3 region has the DNA TGTGCCAGCAGTGTAGCAGTGACGAGCAGTACGTCCTACACCTTC. Its protein product is CASSVAVTSSTSYTF.

Details on this clonotype: Since no conserved phenylalanine or tryptophan closes the CDR3, a read error is the likely cause. No DNA is shown, since the ends of the CDR3 on it are uncertain; the CDR3 is the one TCRdb lists. This chain joins TRBV7-4 and TRBJ2-1. The length of the CDR3 is 13 amino acids, counting both ends. Looked up from germline, CDR1 is SGHVT and CDR2 is SQSDAQ. The chain's CDR3 is CASSVGGSLEQVP.

To note about this clonotype: Sequence at one end of the junction differs from germline and may be a read error. This rearrangement joins TRBV7-8 to TRBJ2-3, with D perhaps assigned TRBD1 or TRBD2 (6 bases each). The CDR3 covers 13 residues. Germline-derived CDR1 and CDR2 are SGHVS and FQNEAQ. The CDR3 region is CASGDGGTAAKQF. The CDR3, as DNA: TGTGCCAGCGGGGACGGGGGCACAGCTGCGAAGCAGTTT.

The rearrangement uses TRBV2 and TRBJ2-1; either TRBD1 or TRBD2 may supply D (5 bases each). The CDR3 is made up of 13 amino acids. The V and J ends lost 6 bases and 13 bases respectively, with 19 bases between them. CDR1 is SNHLY, CDR2 FYNNEI, per germline. The CDR3: CASREGRIHGQFF. For the CDR3, the DNA is TGTGCCAGCAGAGAGGGGCGGATCCATGGTCAGTTCTTC.

The V and J genes are TRBV15 and TRBJ1-3; the match to TRBD1 covers 11 bases. From germline, CDR1 is LNHNV and CDR2 YYDKDF (reference sequence). V shed 5 bases and J 8 bases; nucleotides not matched to a gene: 2. This CDR3 spans 13 amino acids. CDR3 sequence: CATSGQGAHTIYF. The CDR3 DNA reads as TGTGCCACCAGCGGACAGGGGGCGCACACCATATATTTT.

About this clonotype itself: The junction and the germline gene differ at one end; a read error may be behind it. The chain carries TRBV9 and TRBJ2-3, with 8 bases identical to TRBD2. The germline V gene has CDR1 SGDLS and CDR2 YYNGEE. There are 14 residues in the CDR3. The CDR3 loop is CASSDAGGADTEYF. The CDR3 DNA sequence: TGTGCCAGCAGCGATGCGGGAGGAGCCGATACGGAGTATTTT.

Note on this clonotype: This likely comes from a read error, as the CDR3 has no conserved phenylalanine or tryptophan at its end. The limits of the CDR3 on the DNA are not certain, so only TCRdb's listed CDR3 is given. The rearrangement joins TRBV15 to TRBJ2-7; the DNA was not compared with TRBD1, the D call given in the table. Both ends counted, the CDR3 spans 14 residues. Germline V gene lookup returns CDR1 LNHNV and CDR2 YYDKDF (reference sequence). CDR3: CASREPGQAYEPYL.

The V and J genes are TRBV6-5 and TRBJ2-7; D is perhaps TRBD2 (5 bases). The germline V gene encodes CDR1 MNHEY and CDR2 SVGAGI. V was trimmed by 5 bases and J by 2 bases, leaving 10 bases between them. The CDR3 has 13 residues. The CDR3 DNA is TGTGCCAGCAGTCAGCAACTAGCCTACGAGCAGTACGTC. Amino acids: CASSQQLAYEQYV.

This chain links TRBV5-5 with TRBJ2-7; 7 bases map to TRBD1. Trimming removed 2 bases from V and 1 base from J; junction bases left unmatched: 15. The CDR3 loop spans 18 amino acids. From germline, CDR1 is SGHKS and CDR2 YYEKEE (reference sequence). The CDR3 bases are TGTGCCAGCAGCTTTTCGACAGACGGGACAGCCCTTTCCTACGAGCAGTACGTC. Translated: CASSFSTDGTALSYEQYV.

This clonotype appeared a few times. Relative to the germline gene, one junction end is altered; a read error may explain this. The chain uses TRBV15 and TRBJ2-3; D gene ambiguous. This CDR3 is built from 14 residues. Germline-derived CDR1 and CDR2 are LNHNV and YYDKDF (reference sequence). In nucleotides, the CDR3 is TGTGCCACCAGCAGAGGCAGCGACACAGATACCCAGTACTTT. It specifies CATSRGSDTDTQYF.

The rearrangement links TRBV9 to TRBJ1-6; maybe TRBD1 (5 bases). V shed 4 bases and J shed 11 bases, with 22 bases lying between them. Germline CDR1 is SGDLS and CDR2 is YYNGEE. CDR3 length equals 16 residues. The CDR3 spells CASSLGTSGYDTPLHF. Written as DNA, the CDR3 is TGTGCCAGCAGCTTGGGGACGAGCGGATATGATACACCCCTCCACTTT.

V gene TRBV2 combines with J gene TRBJ1-5, with 7 bases aligning to TRBD1. After removal of 10 bases from V and 8 bases from J, the junction contained 11 bases not matched to a gene. The V gene's germline CDR1 is SNHLY and CDR2 FYNNEI. CDR3 length: 13 amino acids. This chain's CDR3 is CATRRQGCKPQHF. DNA for the CDR3: TGTGCCACCAGGAGACAGGGATGTAAGCCCCAGCATTTT.

In regard to this clonotype: No conserved phenylalanine or tryptophan is present at the end of the CDR3, so a read error is the likely explanation. No DNA is shown, since the ends of the CDR3 on it are uncertain; the CDR3 is the one TCRdb lists. The chain recombines TRBV7-2 with TRBJ2-3; whether TRBD2, the table's D call, matches the DNA was not checked. Germline V lookup: CDR1 SGHTA, CDR2 FQGNSA. From its first to its last residue, the CDR3 has 13 amino acids. CDR3 protein: CASSPVAGGPDTQ.

A word on this clonotype: This CDR3 fails to terminate in the conserved phenylalanine or tryptophan, so it likely reflects a read error. No DNA is shown, since the ends of the CDR3 on it are uncertain; the CDR3 is the one TCRdb lists. The chain links TRBV7-2 to TRBJ2-1; the table's D call, TRBD1, was not checked against the DNA. CDR1 is SGHTA and CDR2 is FQGNSA in the germline V gene. Inclusive of both ends, the CDR3 amounts to 13 amino acids. CDR3 residues: CASSVAGGADYGY.

This clonotype has a handful of counts. Written as DNA, the CDR3 is TGTGCCAGCACCCCGGGACGATGGGGAGGTGGGAACACTGAAGGGCATCAGCCCCAGCATTTT. Its protein is CASTPGRWGGGNTEGHQPQHF. The chain uses TRBV6-5 and TRBJ1-5; D possibly corresponds to TRBD1 (5 bases). V was trimmed by 7 bases and J by 5 bases, leaving 36 bases between them. The V gene's germline CDR1 is MNHEY and CDR2 SVGAGI. The CDR3 runs to 21 residues.

The rearrangement uses TRBV7-8 and TRBJ1-2; tentative D call: TRBD1 (5 bases). The V and J ends lost 4 bases and 10 bases respectively, with 25 bases between them. Germline V gives CDR1 SGHVS, CDR2 FQNEAQ. This CDR3 region has 16 residues. The CDR3 protein is CASSSRERGLDDAYTF. In DNA form, the CDR3 reads TGTGCCAGCAGCTCACGGGAGAGGGGCTTGGATGATGCCTACACCTTC.